This is a list of T cell receptor beta chains from one sample in a study of T cells after yellow fever vaccination. TCRdb reprocessed the 5' RACE reads via MiXCR and lists one record per CDR3 protein. The sample carries a few hundred thousand distinct CDR3 sequences, about a sixth recorded once. The material sequenced was PBMCs, taken about 5 days after the first yellow fever vaccination. These receptors all stem from a man between 18 and 35 years old who received the YFV17D yellow fever vaccine. Both conserved end residues are part of each CDR3. Clone size is given for some rows only: seen once, a few or many times, or a class if the clone is expanded.

>-|TRBV20-1
CSARDRDRGTYGYTF
>few|TRBV7-8
CASSSWFTLHF
>few|TRBV4-3
CASSQVVRTESTDTQYF
>-|TRBV6-2/TRBV6-3
CASRRAGLNEQFF
>-|TRBV6-1
CATVGAHGGNSPLHF
>few|TRBV27
CASSFDRPGQGDYGYTF
>-|TRBV10-3
CAISDGWRGTQYF
>-|TRBV5-1
CASSLRRGWSTDTQYF
>-|TRBV20-1
CSARRGAGETQYF
>-|TRBV18
CASSLFRDSENLAKNIQYF
>few|TRBV11-2
CASSVQWGGTEAFF
>few|TRBV10-2
CASSRDRGLKNQPQHF
>few|TRBV6-5
CATLRSGGFNEQFF